This is a list of T cell receptor beta chains from one sample in a study of cytomegalovirus exposure and HLA in healthy donors. The data were produced by immunoSEQ multiplex PCR, yet TCRdb's version contains in-frame clones alone and is incomplete. This table has 90,000 to 130,000 clones, about 70% appearing once. The sequenced sample consisted of PBMCs. The origin of the receptors is a woman aged 25 to 39 in good health and CMV-seronegative. The CDR3 runs from the conserved cysteine through the conserved F or W. D genes are given only for firm matches. Rows give clone size only sometimes, using once, few, many, or a class for an expanded clone.

V: TRBV7-9; D: TRBD1; size: -; J: TRBJ1-1; CDR3: CASSLTGEDTEAFF; DNA: TGTGCCAGCAGCTTGACAGGGGAGGACACTGAAGCTTTCTTT
V: TRBV27; D: TRBD1; size: -; J: TRBJ1-1; CDR3: CASSLSATGGTEAFF; DNA: TGTGCCAGCAGTTTATCCGCGACAGGGGGGACTGAAGCTTTCTTT
V: TRBV7-3; D: -; size: -; J: TRBJ2-1; CDR3: CASSLTSVPSGEQFF; DNA: TGTGCCAGCAGCTTGACTAGTGTACCAAGTGGTGAGCAGTTCTTC
V: TRBV7-8; D: -; size: -; J: TRBJ1-6; CDR3: CASSLQGPGKAPLHF; DNA: TGTGCCAGCAGCCTACAGGGACCTGGGAAGGCGCCCCTCCACTTT
V: TRBV6-5; D: -; size: -; J: TRBJ2-5; CDR3: CASSYSRETQYF; DNA: TGTGCCAGCAGTTACTCTCGGGAGACCCAGTACTTC
V: TRBV21-1; D: -; size: few; J: TRBJ1-1; CDR3: CASSKEVTGTEAFF; DNA: TGTGCCAGCAGCAAAGAGGTGACAGGAACTGAAGCTTTCTTT
V: TRBV29-1; D: -; size: once; J: TRBJ1-2; CDR3: CSVEDRGDGYNTF; DNA: TGCAGCGTTGAAGACAGAGGAGATGGCTACAACACCTTC
V: TRBV5-1; D: -; size: once; J: TRBJ1-1; CDR3: CASSHGTTNTEAFF; DNA: TGCGCCAGCAGCCACGGGACAACGAACACTGAAGCTTTCTTT
V: TRBV7-3; D: -; size: -; J: TRBJ2-5; CDR3: CASSLNSGGGETQYF; DNA: TGTGCCAGCAGCTTAAATTCTGGCGGCGGGGAGACCCAGTACTTC
V: TRBV7-6; D: -; size: once; J: TRBJ2-1; CDR3: CASSLKGGEGNEQFF; DNA: TGTGCCAGCAGCTTAAAAGGGGGGGAAGGCAATGAGCAGTTCTTC
V: TRBV5-4; D: -; size: few; J: TRBJ2-2; CDR3: CASSLVRGVDTGELFF; DNA: TGTGCCAGCAGCTTGGTACGGGGAGTTGACACCGGGGAGCTGTTTTTT
V: TRBV18; D: -; size: -; J: TRBJ2-5; CDR3: CASSPPMSETQYF; DNA: TGTGCCAGCTCACCACCAATGAGCGAGACCCAGTACTTC
V: TRBV30; D: TRBD1; size: -; J: TRBJ1-1; CDR3: CAWSVKDRGRNTEAFF; DNA: TGTGCCTGGAGTGTAAAGGACAGGGGACGGAACACTGAAGCTTTCTTT
V: TRBV15; D: -; size: -; J: TRBJ2-7; CDR3: CATSRDRVYEQYF; DNA: TGTGCCACCAGCAGAGACAGGGTCTACGAGCAGTACTTC
V: TRBV5-6; D: TRBD1; size: -; J: TRBJ1-1; CDR3: CASSSPKGARAEAFF; DNA: TGTGCCAGCAGCTCACCTAAGGGGGCGCGGGCTGAAGCTTTCTTT
V: TRBV9; D: -; size: -; J: TRBJ1-3; CDR3: CASSARRDSGNTIYF; DNA: TGTGCCAGCAGCGCCCGACGGGACTCTGGAAACACCATATATTTT
V: TRBV5-1; D: -; size: once; J: TRBJ1-1; CDR3: CASSSRVGTEAFF; DNA: TGCGCCAGCAGCTCCAGGGTAGGCACTGAAGCTTTCTTT
V: TRBV29-1; D: -; size: -; J: TRBJ1-1; CDR3: CSHGAGYTEAFF; DNA: TGCAGCCATGGGGCTGGGTACACTGAAGCTTTCTTT
V: TRBV5-1; D: -; size: -; J: TRBJ2-2; CDR3: CASNPLLDGELFF; DNA: TGCGCCAGCAACCCCCTACTAGACGGGGAGCTGTTTTTT
V: TRBV4-1; D: TRBD2; size: -; J: TRBJ2-2; CDR3: CASSQTLAGAGTGELFF; DNA: TGCGCCAGCAGCCAGACCCTAGCGGGAGCCGGCACCGGGGAGCTGTTTTTT
V: TRBV5-1; D: -; size: -; J: TRBJ1-4; CDR3: CASTRGGATNEKLFF; DNA: TGCGCCAGCACGCGGGGGGGCGCAACTAATGAAAAACTGTTTTTT
V: TRBV5-4; D: -; size: -; J: TRBJ2-7; CDR3: CASSLTGSHEQYF; DNA: TGTGCCAGCAGCTTGACAGGGTCCCACGAGCAGTACTTC
V: TRBV29-1; D: -; size: -; J: TRBJ2-7; CDR3: CSVLVSAYEQYF; DNA: TGCAGCGTTCTGGTCAGCGCCTACGAGCAGTACTTC
V: TRBV7-9; D: -; size: -; J: TRBJ1-4; CDR3: CASSPGGPPGFF; DNA: TGTGCCAGCAGCCCTGGAGGGCCCCCAGGTTTTTTT
V: TRBV4-2; D: -; size: few; J: TRBJ2-1; CDR3: CASSQDAGIYNEQFF; DNA: TGTGCCAGCAGCCAAGACGCGGGGATCTACAATGAGCAGTTCTTC
V: TRBV6-5; D: -; size: -; J: TRBJ2-7; CDR3: CATRKVSYEQYF; DNA: TGTGCCACCCGAAAAGTCAGCTACGAGCAGTACTTC
V: TRBV29-1; D: TRBD2; size: few; J: TRBJ2-5; CDR3: CSVGEREGTGQETQYF; DNA: TGCAGCGTTGGGGAGCGGGAGGGGACCGGCCAAGAGACCCAGTACTTC
V: TRBV6-5; D: -; size: -; J: TRBJ1-2; CDR3: CASSFSPPRGRYGYTF; DNA: TGTGCCAGCAGTTTTTCCCCACCCCGAGGGCGTTATGGCTACACCTTC
V: TRBV7-3; D: -; size: -; J: TRBJ1-1; CDR3: CASSLTFVTEAFF; DNA: TGTGCCAGCAGCTTAACGTTCGTCACTGAAGCTTTCTTT
V: TRBV6-6; D: -; size: -; J: TRBJ1-2; CDR3: CASSYSTDYGYTF; DNA: TGTGCCAGCAGTTACTCGACAGACTATGGCTACACCTTC
V: TRBV6-5; D: TRBD1; size: -; J: TRBJ2-7; CDR3: CASSWSGGAYEQYF; DNA: TGTGCCAGCAGTTGGTCAGGGGGCGCCTACGAGCAGTACTTC
V: TRBV30; D: -; size: -; J: TRBJ1-1; CDR3: CAWTEAPGLMNTEAFF; DNA: TGTGCCTGGACCGAGGCCCCGGGACTGATGAACACTGAAGCTTTCTTT
V: TRBV7-2; D: -; size: -; J: TRBJ1-1; CDR3: CASSDPARGANAFF; DNA: TGTGCCAGCAGCGACCCGGCGCGGGGTGCAAACGCTTTCTTT
V: TRBV6-5; D: -; size: -; J: TRBJ1-3; CDR3: CASSYAGQSGNTIYF; DNA: TGTGCCAGCAGTTACGCCGGACAGTCTGGAAACACCATATATTTT
V: TRBV6-1; D: -; size: few; J: TRBJ1-2; CDR3: CASSEGPYYGYTF; DNA: TGTGCCAGCAGTGAAGGTCCCTACTATGGCTACACCTTC
V: TRBV6-5; D: -; size: -; J: TRBJ2-7; CDR3: CASSFHPTGDEQYF; DNA: TGTGCCAGCAGTTTCCATCCGACGGGGGACGAGCAGTACTTC
V: TRBV18; D: TRBD1; size: -; J: TRBJ1-1; CDR3: CASSPGTGLNTEAFF; DNA: TGTGCCAGCTCACCCGGGACAGGGCTGAACACTGAAGCTTTCTTT
V: TRBV30; D: -; size: -; J: TRBJ1-1; CDR3: CAWSFMNTEAFF; DNA: TGTGCCTGGAGTTTCATGAACACTGAAGCTTTCTTT
V: TRBV4-2; D: -; size: -; J: TRBJ1-1; CDR3: CASSQVVEGMNTEAFF; DNA: TGTGCCAGCAGCCAAGTTGTGGAGGGGATGAACACTGAAGCTTTCTTT
V: TRBV6-6; D: -; size: -; J: TRBJ1-2; CDR3: CASTRRGYTF; DNA: TGTGCCAGCACCCGAAGGGGTTACACCTTC
V: TRBV6-4; D: -; size: -; J: TRBJ1-2; CDR3: CASSPGKWPFYGYTF; DNA: TGTGCCAGCAGCCCAGGAAAATGGCCTTTCTATGGCTACACCTTC
V: TRBV7-9; D: TRBD1; size: -; J: TRBJ1-2; CDR3: CASSQGTGYGYTF; DNA: TGTGCCAGCAGCCAGGGGACAGGCTATGGCTACACCTTC
V: TRBV7-9; D: TRBD2; size: few; J: TRBJ2-1; CDR3: CASSLGLAGGHEQFF; DNA: TGTGCCAGCAGCCTCGGACTAGCGGGAGGTCATGAGCAGTTCTTC
V: TRBV30; D: TRBD2; size: -; J: TRBJ2-5; CDR3: CAWKASGKETQYF; DNA: TGTGCCTGGAAAGCTAGCGGGAAGGAGACCCAGTACTTC
V: TRBV30; D: TRBD1; size: -; J: TRBJ1-1; CDR3: CAWLRTGKTEAFF; DNA: TGTGCCTGGTTACGGACAGGGAAAACTGAAGCTTTCTTT
V: TRBV6-1; D: TRBD1; size: -; J: TRBJ2-7; CDR3: CASSPTGEHDEQYF; DNA: TGTGCCAGCAGCCCGACAGGGGAACATGACGAGCAGTACTTC
V: TRBV29-1; D: TRBD2; size: -; J: TRBJ2-2; CDR3: CSVEGGFTGELFF; DNA: TGCAGCGTTGAGGGAGGGTTTACCGGGGAGCTGTTTTTT
V: TRBV6-5; D: TRBD1; size: -; J: TRBJ1-1; CDR3: CASSYGTARNEAFF; DNA: TGTGCCAGCAGTTATGGGACAGCGAGAAATGAAGCTTTCTTT
V: TRBV27; D: -; size: -; J: TRBJ2-7; CDR3: CASSSTTYEQYF; DNA: TGTGCCAGCAGTTCGACTACCTACGAGCAGTACTTC
V: TRBV7-2; D: -; size: few; J: TRBJ1-1; CDR3: CASKRETNTEAFF; DNA: TGTGCCAGCAAACGGGAAACGAACACTGAAGCTTTCTTT
V: TRBV6-5; D: TRBD2; size: -; J: TRBJ2-3; CDR3: CASSFSGASTDTQYF; DNA: TGTGCCAGCAGCTTCAGCGGGGCCAGCACAGATACGCAGTATTTT